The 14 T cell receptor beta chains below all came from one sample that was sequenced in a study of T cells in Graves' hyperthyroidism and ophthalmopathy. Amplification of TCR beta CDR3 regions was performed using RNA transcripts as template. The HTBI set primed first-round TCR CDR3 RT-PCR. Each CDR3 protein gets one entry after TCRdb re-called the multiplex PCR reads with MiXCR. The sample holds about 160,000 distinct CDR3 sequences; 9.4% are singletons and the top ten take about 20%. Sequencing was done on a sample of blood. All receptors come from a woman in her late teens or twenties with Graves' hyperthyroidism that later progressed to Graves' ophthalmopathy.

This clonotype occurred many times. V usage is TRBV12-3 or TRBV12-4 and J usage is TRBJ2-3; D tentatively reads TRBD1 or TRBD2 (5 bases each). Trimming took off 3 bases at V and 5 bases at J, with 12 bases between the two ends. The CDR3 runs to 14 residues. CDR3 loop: CASSFLGDRDTQYF. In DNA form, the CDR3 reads TGTGCCAGCAGTTTTCTGGGGGATAGAGATACGCAGTATTTT.

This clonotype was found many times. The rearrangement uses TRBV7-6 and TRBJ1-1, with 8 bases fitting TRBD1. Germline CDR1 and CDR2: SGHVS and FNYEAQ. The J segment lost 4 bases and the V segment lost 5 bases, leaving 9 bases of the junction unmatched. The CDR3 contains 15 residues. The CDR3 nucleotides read TGTGCCAGCAGCCGAGACAGGGGAATCGTCACTGAAGCTTTCTTT. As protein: CASSRDRGIVTEAFF.

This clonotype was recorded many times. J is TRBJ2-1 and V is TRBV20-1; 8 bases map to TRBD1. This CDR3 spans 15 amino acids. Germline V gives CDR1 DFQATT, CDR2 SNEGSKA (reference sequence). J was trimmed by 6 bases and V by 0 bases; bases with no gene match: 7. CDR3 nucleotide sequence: TGCAGTGCTAGAGATTTCAGGACAGGGATCAATGAGCAGTTCTTC. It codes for CSARDFRTGINEQFF.

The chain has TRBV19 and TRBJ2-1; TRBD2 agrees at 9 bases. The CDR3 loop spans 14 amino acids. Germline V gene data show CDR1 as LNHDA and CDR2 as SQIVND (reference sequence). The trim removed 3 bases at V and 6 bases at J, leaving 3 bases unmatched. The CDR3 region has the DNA TGTGCCAGTAGTATGGGCGGGAGGGTCAATGAGCAGTTCTTC. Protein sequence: CASSMGGRVNEQFF.

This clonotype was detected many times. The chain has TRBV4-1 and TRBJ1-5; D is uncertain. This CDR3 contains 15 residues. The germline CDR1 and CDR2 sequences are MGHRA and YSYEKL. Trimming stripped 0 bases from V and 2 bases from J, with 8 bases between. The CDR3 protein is CASSQDQGRNQPQHF. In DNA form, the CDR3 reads TGCGCCAGCAGCCAAGATCAAGGACGCAATCAGCCCCAGCATTTT.

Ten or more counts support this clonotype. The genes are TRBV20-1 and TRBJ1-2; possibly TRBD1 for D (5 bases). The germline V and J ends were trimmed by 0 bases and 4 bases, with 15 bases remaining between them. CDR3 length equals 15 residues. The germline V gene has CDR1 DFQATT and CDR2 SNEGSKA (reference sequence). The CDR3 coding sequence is TGCAGTGCTAGAGATGTGGAGACAGATAGCTATGGCTACACCTTC. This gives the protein CSARDVETDSYGYTF.

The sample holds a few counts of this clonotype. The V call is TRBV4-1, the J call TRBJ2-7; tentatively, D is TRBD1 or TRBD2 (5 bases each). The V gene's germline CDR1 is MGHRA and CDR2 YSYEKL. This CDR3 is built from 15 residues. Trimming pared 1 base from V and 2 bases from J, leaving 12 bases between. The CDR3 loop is CASSQGPGLTYEQYF. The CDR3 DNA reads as TGCGCCAGCAGCCAAGGTCCGGGGCTCACCTACGAGCAGTACTTC.

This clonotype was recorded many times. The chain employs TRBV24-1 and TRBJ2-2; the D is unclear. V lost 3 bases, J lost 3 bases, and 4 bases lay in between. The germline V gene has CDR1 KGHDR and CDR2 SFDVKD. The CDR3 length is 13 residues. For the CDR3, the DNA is TGTGCCACCAGTGATCAACACACCGGGGAGCTGTTTTTT. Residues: CATSDQHTGELFF.

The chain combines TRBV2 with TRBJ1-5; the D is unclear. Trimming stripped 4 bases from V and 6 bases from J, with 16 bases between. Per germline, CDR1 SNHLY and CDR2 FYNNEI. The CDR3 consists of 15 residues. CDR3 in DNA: TGTGCCAGCAGTGCACAAGGTCCGGGTGGTCAGCCCCAGCATTTT. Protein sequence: CASSAQGPGGQPQHF.

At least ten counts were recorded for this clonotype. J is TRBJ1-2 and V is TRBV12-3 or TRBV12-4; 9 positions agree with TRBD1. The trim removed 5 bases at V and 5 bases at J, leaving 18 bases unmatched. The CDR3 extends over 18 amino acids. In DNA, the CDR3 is TGTGCCAGCAGTACCTTCTTAGGGACAGGGTTTGAAAGATATGGCTACACCTTC. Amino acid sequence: CASSTFLGTGFERYGYTF.

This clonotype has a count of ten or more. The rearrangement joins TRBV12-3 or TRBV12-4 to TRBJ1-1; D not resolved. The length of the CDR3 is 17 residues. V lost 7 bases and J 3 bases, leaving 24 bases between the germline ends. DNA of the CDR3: TGTGCCAGCACCCCCGTCTTCGGGGAAGGTAGCTACACTGAAGCTTTCTTT. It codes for CASTPVFGEGSYTEAFF.

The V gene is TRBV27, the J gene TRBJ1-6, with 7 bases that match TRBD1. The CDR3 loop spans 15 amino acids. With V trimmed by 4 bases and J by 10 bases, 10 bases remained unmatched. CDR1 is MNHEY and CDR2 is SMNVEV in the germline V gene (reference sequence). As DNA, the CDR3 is TGTGCCAGCAGTTATCTACTTGACAGGGTCTCACCCCTCCACTTT. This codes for CASSYLLDRVSPLHF.

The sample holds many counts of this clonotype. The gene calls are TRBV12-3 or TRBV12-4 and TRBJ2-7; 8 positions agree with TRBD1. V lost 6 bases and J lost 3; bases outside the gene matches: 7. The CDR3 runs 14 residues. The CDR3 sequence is CASSLGQGGYEQYF. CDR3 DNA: TGTGCCAGCAGCCTCGGACAGGGCGGCTACGAGCAGTACTTC.

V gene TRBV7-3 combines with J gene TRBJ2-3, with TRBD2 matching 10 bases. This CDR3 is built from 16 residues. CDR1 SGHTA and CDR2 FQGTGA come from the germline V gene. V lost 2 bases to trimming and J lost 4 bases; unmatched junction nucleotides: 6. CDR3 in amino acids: CASSLFSSGSPDTQYF. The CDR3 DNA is TGTGCCAGCAGCTTATTCTCTAGCGGGAGCCCAGATACGCAGTATTTT.